This T cell receptor beta chain was retrieved from a study of blood T cell repertoires in COVID-19. Overall study: COVID-19 samples, acute and convalescent, were from the United States, Italy and Spain. T cells, B-cell-depleted T cells, or PBMCs provided the cDNA or gDNA that served as material.

As handled by the study authors: The assay estimated nucleated cells by amplifying reference gene primers. Produced via immunoSEQ multiplex PCR; TCRdb's table is partial and in-frame only. For V, J and clone size, that table is used; D and trimming come from the DNA. Of around 65,000 clones in the sample, roughly 86% were seen once. The CDR3 is made up of 14 amino acids. Looked up from germline, CDR1 is KGHSH and CDR2 is LQKENI. V was pared by 0 bases and J by 4 bases, with 9 bases between. The receptor was isolated from a human donor in a cohort sampled during active COVID-19. The chain links TRBV18 to TRBJ1-2; D might be TRBD1 (5 bases). The sequencing sample was made of peripheral blood. The CDR3 reads CASSPPERGYGYTF. The CDR3 DNA sequence: TGTGCCAGCTCACCACCGGAAAGGGGCTATGGCTACACCTTC.